This record looks at one T cell receptor beta chain sequence and its context. The sample comes from a study of blood T cell repertoires in COVID-19. Study background: COVID-19 samples collected from the United States, Italy and Spain covered acute and convalescent phases. PBMCs, B-cell-depleted T cells, or T cells provided the cDNA or gDNA that made up the material.

Only in-frame clones appear in the TCRdb table, and some are missing; sequencing was by immunoSEQ multiplex PCR. The sample shows some 20,000 clones, more than 85% of them seen only once. Germline CDR1 and CDR2: SGHKS and YYEKEE (reference sequence). After removal of 0 bases from V and 7 bases from J, the junction contained 2 bases not matched to a gene. The CDR3 consists of 14 residues. The sample consisted of peripheral blood. The V call is TRBV5-5, the J call TRBJ2-7; TRBD2 matches at 12 bases. The TCR originated in a human donor in a cohort sampled during active COVID-19. In nucleotides, the CDR3 is TGTGCCAGCAGCTTGGTTGGACTAGCGGGAGAGCAGTACTTC. Its translation: CASSLVGLAGEQYF.